This TCR beta chain was identified during a study of CD8+CD57+ T cells in acquired aplastic anemia. Study results and limitations: Overlapping CD8+ CDR3 repertoires of patients and controls contained nearly 30 shared sequences.

This CDR3 is 16 amino acids long. Trimming removed 0 bases from V and 0 bases from J, with 8 bases in between. Per the germline V gene, CDR1 is SGHTA and CDR2 is FQGNSA. With respect to this clonotype: The antigen is unknown.

For sequencing, patients were chosen who had shown expansion of CD8+CD57+ cells by flow cytometry. Genomic DNA, the template, was used for profiling of the TCR beta VDJ and CDR3. TCRdb re-derived calls from the reads in MiXCR, one entry per CDR3 protein. The sample lists 200,000 to 250,000 distinct CDR3 sequences, roughly 45% occurring once. The source material was sorted CD4+, CD8+, or CD8+CD57+ T cells (not recorded which) from PBMCs. The source of this sequence is a human donor with aplastic anemia. The rearrangement uses TRBV7-2 and TRBJ1-4; tentatively, D is TRBD1 (5 bases). CDR3 in DNA: TGTGCCAGCAGCTTAGCGGGGCGTGCAACTAATGAAAAACTGTTTTTT. It translates to CASSLAGRATNEKLFF.